This T cell receptor (beta chain) was profiled in a study of T cells after yellow fever vaccination. In its sample, this clonotype was seen a few times. Per the germline V gene, CDR1 is MGHDK and CDR2 is SYGVNS. The V and J ends lost 10 bases and 0 bases respectively, with 22 bases between them. CDR3 length: 18 residues. TCRdb passed the 5' RACE reads through MiXCR, listing each CDR3 protein once. The data hold some 350,000 distinct CDR3 sequences, with around 6.5% observed a single time. J is TRBJ2-6 and V is TRBV25-1; D might be TRBD1 or TRBD2, each matching 6 bases. The TCR sequence derives from a man aged 25 to 40 who received the YFV17D yellow fever vaccine. This specimen consisted of PBMCs, obtained 5 days after the yellow fever booster vaccination. For the CDR3, the DNA is TGTGCCACCAACAAGGGGCCCAAGGGGGGCTCTGGGGCCAACGTCCTGACTTTC. This encodes CATNKGPKGGSGANVLTF.